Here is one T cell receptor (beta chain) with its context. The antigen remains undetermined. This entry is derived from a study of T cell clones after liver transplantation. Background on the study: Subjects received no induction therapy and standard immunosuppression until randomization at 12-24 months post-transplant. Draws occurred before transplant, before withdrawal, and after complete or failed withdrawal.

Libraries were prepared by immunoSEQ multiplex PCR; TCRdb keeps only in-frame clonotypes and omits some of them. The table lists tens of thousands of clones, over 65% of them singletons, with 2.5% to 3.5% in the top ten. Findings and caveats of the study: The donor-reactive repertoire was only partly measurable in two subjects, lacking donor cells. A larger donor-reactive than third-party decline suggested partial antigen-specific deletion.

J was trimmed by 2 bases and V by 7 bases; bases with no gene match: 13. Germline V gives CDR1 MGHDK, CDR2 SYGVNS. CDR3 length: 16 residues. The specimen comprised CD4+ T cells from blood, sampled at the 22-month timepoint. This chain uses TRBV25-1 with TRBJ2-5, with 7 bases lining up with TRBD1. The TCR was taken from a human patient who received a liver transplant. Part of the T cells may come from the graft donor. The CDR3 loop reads CASTPRTGHQQETQYF. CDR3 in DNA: TGTGCCAGCACCCCACGGACAGGACACCAGCAAGAGACCCAGTACTTC. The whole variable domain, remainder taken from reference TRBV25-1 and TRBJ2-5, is EADIYQTPRYLVIGTGKKITLECSQTMGHDKMYWYQQDPGMELHLIHYSYGVNSTEKGDLSSESTVSRIRTEHFPLTLESARPSHTSQYLCASTPRTGHQQETQYFGPGTRLLVL.